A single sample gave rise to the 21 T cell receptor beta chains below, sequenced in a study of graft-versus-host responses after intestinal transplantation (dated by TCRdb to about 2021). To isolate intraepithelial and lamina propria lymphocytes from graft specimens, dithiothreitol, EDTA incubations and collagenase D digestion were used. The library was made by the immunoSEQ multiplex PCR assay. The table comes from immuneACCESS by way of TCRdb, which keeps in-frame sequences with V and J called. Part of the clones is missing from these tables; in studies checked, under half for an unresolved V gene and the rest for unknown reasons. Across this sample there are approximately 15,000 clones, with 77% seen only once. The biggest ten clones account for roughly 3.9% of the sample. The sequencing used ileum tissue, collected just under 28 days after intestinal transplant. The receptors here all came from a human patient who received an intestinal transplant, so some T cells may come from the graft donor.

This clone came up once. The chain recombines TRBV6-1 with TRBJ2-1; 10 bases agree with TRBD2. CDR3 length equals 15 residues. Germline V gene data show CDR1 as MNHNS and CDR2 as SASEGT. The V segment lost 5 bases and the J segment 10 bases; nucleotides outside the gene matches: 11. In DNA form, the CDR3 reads TGTGCCAGCAGTCTGATACTAGCGGGGACTGGGGAGCAGTTCTTC. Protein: CASSLILAGTGEQFF.

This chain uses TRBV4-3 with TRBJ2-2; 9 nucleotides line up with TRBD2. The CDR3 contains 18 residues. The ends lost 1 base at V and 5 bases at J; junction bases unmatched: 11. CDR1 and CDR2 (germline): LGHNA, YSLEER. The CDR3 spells CASSQAWGRGGYTGELFF. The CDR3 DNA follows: TGCGCCAGCAGCCAAGCCTGGGGGCGGGGGGGCTATACCGGGGAGCTGTTTTTT.

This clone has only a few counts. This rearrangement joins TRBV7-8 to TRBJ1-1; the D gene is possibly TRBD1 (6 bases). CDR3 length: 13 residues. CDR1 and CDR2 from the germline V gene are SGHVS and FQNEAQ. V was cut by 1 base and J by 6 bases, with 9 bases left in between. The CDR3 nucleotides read TGTGCCAGCAGCTTAGGAGGGACATCTGAAGCTTTCTTT. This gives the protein CASSLGGTSEAFF.

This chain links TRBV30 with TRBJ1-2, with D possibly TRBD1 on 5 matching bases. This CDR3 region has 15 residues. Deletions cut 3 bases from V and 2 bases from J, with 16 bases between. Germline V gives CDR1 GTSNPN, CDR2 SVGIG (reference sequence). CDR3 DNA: TGTGCCTGGAGACCAGGAGGCGGGGGAAACTATGGCTACACCTTC. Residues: CAWRPGGGGNYGYTF. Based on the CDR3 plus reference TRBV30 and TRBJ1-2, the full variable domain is SQTIHQWPATLVQPVGSPLSLECTVEGTSNPNLYWYRQAAGRGLQLLFYSVGIGQISSEVPQNLSASRPQDRQFILSSKKLLLSDSGFYLCAWRPGGGGNYGYTFGSGTRLTVV.

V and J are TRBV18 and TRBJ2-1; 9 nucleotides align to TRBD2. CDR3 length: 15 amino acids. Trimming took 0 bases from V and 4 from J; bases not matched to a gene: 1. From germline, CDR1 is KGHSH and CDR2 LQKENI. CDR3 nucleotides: TGTGCCAGCTCACCACCAAGCGGGGGGTACAATGAGCAGTTCTTC. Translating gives CASSPPSGGYNEQFF.

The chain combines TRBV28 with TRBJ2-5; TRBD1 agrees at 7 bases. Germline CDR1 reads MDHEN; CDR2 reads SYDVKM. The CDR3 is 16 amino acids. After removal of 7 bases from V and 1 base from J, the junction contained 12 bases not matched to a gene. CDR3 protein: CASTTRTRGPQETQYF. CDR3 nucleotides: TGTGCCAGCACCACCCGGACAAGGGGGCCCCAAGAGACCCAGTACTTC.

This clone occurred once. Here the CDR3 reads CASSLEHRERGIQYF. The CDR3 nucleotides read TGTGCCAGCAGCTTAGAGCACAGGGAGAGGGGCATTCAGTACTTC. The chain couples TRBV11-2 to TRBJ2-4, with D possibly TRBD1 on 6 matching bases. The CDR3 contains 15 residues. V was clipped by 0 bases and J by 9 bases, with 15 bases between them. Germline loops: CDR1 SGHAT, CDR2 FQNNGV.

DNA of the CDR3: TGTGCCAGCAGCCTCCTAGGGACTCTGTACCAAGAGACCCAGTACTTC. Its protein product is CASSLLGTLYQETQYF. The chain joins TRBV2 to TRBJ2-5; possibly TRBD2 for D (6 bases). V was cut by 6 bases and J by 0 bases, with 17 bases left in between. The CDR3 extends over 16 amino acids. CDR1 and CDR2 from the germline V gene are SNHLY and FYNNEI.

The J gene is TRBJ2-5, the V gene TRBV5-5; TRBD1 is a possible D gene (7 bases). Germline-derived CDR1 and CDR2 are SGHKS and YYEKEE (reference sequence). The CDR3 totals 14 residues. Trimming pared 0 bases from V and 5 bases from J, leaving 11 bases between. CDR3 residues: CASSLGQGGETQYF. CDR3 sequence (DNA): TGTGCCAGCAGCTTGGGACAGGGAGGCGAGACCCAGTACTTC.

Here the CDR3 DNA reads TGTGCCAGCATAGTGGTTCGGACAGGGGAGACAGATACGCAGTATTTT. Translated, it gives CASIVVRTGETDTQYF. The V gene is TRBV2, the J gene TRBJ2-3; TRBD1 matches at 9 bases. With 7 bases clipped from V and 3 bases from J, the junction kept 11 bases outside the gene matches. Germline V gene sequence: CDR1 SNHLY, CDR2 FYNNEI. This CDR3 spans 16 amino acids.

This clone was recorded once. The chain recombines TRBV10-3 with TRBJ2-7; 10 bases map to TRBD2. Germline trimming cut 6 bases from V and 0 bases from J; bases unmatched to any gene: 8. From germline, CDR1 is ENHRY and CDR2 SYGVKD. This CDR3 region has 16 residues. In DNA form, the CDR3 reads TGTGCCATCAGCTCTGAACTAGCGGGAAGCTCCTACGAGCAGTACGTC. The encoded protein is CAISSELAGSSYEQYV.

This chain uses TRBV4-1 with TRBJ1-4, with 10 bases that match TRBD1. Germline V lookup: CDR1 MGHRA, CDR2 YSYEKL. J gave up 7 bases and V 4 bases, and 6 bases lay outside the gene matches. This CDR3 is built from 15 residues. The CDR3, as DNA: TGCGCCAGCAGCCCCCGGGACAGGGGTGGTGAAAAACTGTTTTTT. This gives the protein CASSPRDRGGEKLFF.

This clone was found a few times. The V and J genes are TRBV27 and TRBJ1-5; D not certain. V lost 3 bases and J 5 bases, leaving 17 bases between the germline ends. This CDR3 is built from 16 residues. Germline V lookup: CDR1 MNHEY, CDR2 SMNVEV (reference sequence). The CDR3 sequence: CASSLVEGWEDQPQHF. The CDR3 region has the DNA TGTGCCAGCAGTTTGGTGGAGGGATGGGAAGATCAGCCCCAGCATTTT.

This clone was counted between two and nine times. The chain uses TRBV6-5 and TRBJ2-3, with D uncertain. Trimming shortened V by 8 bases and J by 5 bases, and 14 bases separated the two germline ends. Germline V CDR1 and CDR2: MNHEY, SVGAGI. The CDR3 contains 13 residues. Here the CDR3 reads CASWLSGGDTQYF. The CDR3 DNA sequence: TGTGCCAGCTGGTTGTCAGGTGGAGATACGCAGTATTTT.

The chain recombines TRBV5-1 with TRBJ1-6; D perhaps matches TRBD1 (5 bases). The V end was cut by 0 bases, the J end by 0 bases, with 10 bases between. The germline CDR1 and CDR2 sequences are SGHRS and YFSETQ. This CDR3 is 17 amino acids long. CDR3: CASSLGGVSSYNSPLHF. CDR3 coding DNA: TGCGCCAGCAGCTTGGGGGGGGTGAGCTCCTATAATTCACCCCTCCACTTT.

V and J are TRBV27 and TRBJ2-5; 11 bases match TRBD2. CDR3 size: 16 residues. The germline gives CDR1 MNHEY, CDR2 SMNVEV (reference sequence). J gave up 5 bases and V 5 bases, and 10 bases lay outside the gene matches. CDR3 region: CASSQLAGGPYETQYF. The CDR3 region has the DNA TGTGCCAGCAGTCAATTAGCGGGGGGGCCTTACGAGACCCAGTACTTC.

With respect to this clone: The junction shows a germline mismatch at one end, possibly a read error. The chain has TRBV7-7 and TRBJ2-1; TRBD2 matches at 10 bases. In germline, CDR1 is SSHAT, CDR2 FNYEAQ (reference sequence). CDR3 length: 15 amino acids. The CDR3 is CASSPLAGAYNEQFF. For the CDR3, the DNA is TGTGCTAGCAGCCCGCTAGCGGGGGCCTACAATGAGCAGTTCTTC.

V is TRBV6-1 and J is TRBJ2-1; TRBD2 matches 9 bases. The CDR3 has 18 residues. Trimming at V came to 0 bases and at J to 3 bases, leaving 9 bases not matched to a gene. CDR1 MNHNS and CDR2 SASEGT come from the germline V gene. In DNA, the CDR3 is TGTGCCAGCAGTGAAGCGATATGGCGCGGGGGGGTCTACAATGAGCAGTTCTTC. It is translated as CASSEAIWRGGVYNEQFF.

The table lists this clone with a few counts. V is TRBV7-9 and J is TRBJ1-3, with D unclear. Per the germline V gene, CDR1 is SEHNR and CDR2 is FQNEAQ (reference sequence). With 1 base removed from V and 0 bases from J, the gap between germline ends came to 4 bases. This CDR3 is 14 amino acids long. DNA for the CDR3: TGTGCCAGCAGCTTAGTAGTCTCTGGAAACACCATATATTTT. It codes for CASSLVVSGNTIYF.

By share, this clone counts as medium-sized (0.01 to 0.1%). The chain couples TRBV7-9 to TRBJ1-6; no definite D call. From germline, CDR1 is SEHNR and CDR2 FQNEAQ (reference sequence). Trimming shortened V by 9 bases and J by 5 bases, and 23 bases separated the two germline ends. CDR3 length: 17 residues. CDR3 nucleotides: TGTGCCAGTTACGCAGCCGACTCCGGCGGTAATAATTCACCCCTCCACTTT. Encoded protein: CASYAADSGGNNSPLHF. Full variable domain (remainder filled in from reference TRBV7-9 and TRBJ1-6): DTGVSQNPRHKITKRGQNVTFRCDPISEHNRLYWYRQTLGQGPEFLTYFQNEAQLEKSRLLSDRFSAERPKGSFSTLEIQRTEQGDSAMYLCASYAADSGGNNSPLHFGNGTRLTVT.

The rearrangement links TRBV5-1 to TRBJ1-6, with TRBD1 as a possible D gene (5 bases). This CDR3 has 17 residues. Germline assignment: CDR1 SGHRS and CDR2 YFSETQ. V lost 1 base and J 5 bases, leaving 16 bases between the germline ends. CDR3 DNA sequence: TGCGCCAGCAGCTTGTATCCGCGGGGGACGGATAATTCACCCCTCCACTTT. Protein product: CASSLYPRGTDNSPLHF.